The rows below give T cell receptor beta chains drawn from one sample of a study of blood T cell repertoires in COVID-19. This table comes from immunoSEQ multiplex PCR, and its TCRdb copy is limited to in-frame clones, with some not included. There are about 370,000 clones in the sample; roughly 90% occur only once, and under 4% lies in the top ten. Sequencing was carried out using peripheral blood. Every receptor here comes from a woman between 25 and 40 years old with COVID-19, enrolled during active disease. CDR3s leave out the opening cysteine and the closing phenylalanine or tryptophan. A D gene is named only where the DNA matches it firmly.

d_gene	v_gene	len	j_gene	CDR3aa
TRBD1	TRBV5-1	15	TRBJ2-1	ASSRRTTGGGYNEQF
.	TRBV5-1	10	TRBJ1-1	ASSSMNTEAF
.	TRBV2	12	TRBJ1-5	ASSDQGMSQPQH
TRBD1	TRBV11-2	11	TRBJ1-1	ASIQGANTEAF
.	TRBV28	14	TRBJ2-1	ASRGQWGTNYNEQF
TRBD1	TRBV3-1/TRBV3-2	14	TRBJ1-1	ASSRLTGDMNTEAF
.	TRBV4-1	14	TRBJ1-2	ASSQVSAAGFLGYT
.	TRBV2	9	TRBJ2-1	ASSVNNEQF
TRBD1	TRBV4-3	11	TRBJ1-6	ASSQVTGEPLH
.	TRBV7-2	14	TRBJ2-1	ASSLARGASYNEQF
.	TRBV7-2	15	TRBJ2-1	ASSALLGGGSYNEQF
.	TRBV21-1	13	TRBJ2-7	ASITGQPPSYEQY
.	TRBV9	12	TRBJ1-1	ASSPRDINTEAF
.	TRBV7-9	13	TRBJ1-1	ASSLDPGMSTEAF
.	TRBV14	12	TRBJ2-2	ASSQPGVSRELF
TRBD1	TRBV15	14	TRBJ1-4	ATSRTYTGVLEKLF
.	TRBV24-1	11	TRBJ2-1	ATSDGGNNEQF